The TCR beta chain described here comes from a study of T-cell memory formation after mild COVID-19. For the study at large: For the most part, TCR clusters were specific to one donor.

Study findings and constraints: Contracting CD4+ clones lay largely in CM and EM, with CD8+ ones residing in EMRA. Contracting clones from day 15 to 85 had balanced CD4/CD8; later expanders favoured CD4+.

The CDR3 spans 13 residues. In germline, CDR1 is DFQATT, CDR2 SNEGSKA (reference sequence). About this clonotype: Its matching antigen is unknown.

Constant-segment-primed 5'RACE gave TCR alpha and TCR beta cDNA libraries with sample barcodes and UMIs. TCRdb called the 5' RACE reads again in MiXCR, with one record for every CDR3 protein. The sample records 95,000 to 120,000 distinct CDR3 sequences, roughly a sixth being singletons. The origin of this receptor is a man between 18 and 35 years old who had mild COVID-19 (a few samples of this study predate the infection). Cell type and time point are not known. The V call is TRBV20-1, the J call TRBJ2-5; TRBD2 is a possible D gene (6 bases). What was sequenced was PBMCs or a T cell subset sorted from them (not recorded which). Here the CDR3 DNA reads TGCAGGCCCGGGGGAACTGAAGAAGAGACCCAGTACTTC. This translates into CRPGGTEEETQYF.